These 10 T cell receptor beta chains share one sample of origin, sequenced in a study of T-cell reconstitution after alpha-beta-depleted transplantation in children. The TCRbeta library was prepared with unique molecular identifiers. TCRdb used MiXCR to reprocess the PCR reads, holding one entry per CDR3 protein. The top ten clones hold 8% to 9.5% of a sample with fewer than 120,000 distinct CDR3 sequences, approximately 10% of them seen once. Sequenced here: PBMCs from the stem cell graft donor, sampled from the stem cell graft. The receptors were gathered from a human donor who donated a stem cell graft to a child with acute lymphoblastic leukemia.

In this sample, this clonotype turned up many times. V gene TRBV28 combines with J gene TRBJ2-7; a possible D gene is TRBD1 (6 bases). This CDR3 has 14 amino acids. Trimming removed 5 bases from V and 3 bases from J, with 14 bases in between. Germline V CDR1 and CDR2: MDHEN, SYDVKM. The CDR3 sequence: CASSQQLTGYEQYF. CDR3 in DNA: TGTGCCAGCAGTCAACAATTGACAGGCTACGAGCAGTACTTC.

This clonotype was observed at least ten times. The chain employs TRBV6-2 or TRBV6-3 and TRBJ1-5; 8 bases align to TRBD1. The CDR3 is 18 residues long. J lost 0 bases, V lost 6 bases, and 13 bases had no gene match. Germline V CDR1 and CDR2: MNHEY, SVGEGT. The CDR3 bases are TGTGCCAGCAGGGGGGGCGTGGACAGGGCGGTTAGCAATCAGCCCCAGCATTTT. Its protein is CASRGGVDRAVSNQPQHF.

There are many counts of this clonotype. V is TRBV5-5 and J is TRBJ2-1, with D possibly TRBD2 on 6 matching bases. V lost 3 bases and J 7 bases, leaving 17 bases between the germline ends. CDR1 is SGHKS and CDR2 is YYEKEE in the germline V gene (reference sequence). The CDR3 is 15 amino acids. As DNA, the CDR3 is TGTGCCAGCAGCTCCCCGAAAGCGGGTCGAAATGAGCAGTTCTTC. Residues: CASSSPKAGRNEQFF.

The V gene is TRBV4-3, the J gene TRBJ2-6; D is undetermined. The ends were cut back, 1 base at V and 0 bases at J, with 7 bases in the middle. The CDR3 covers 16 residues. The germline gives CDR1 LGHNA, CDR2 YSLEER. The CDR3 sequence is CASSQVGPSGANVLTF. In DNA, the CDR3 is TGCGCCAGCAGCCAAGTTGGGCCCTCTGGGGCCAACGTCCTGACTTTC.

This clonotype was recorded at least ten times. CDR3 in DNA: TGTGCCAGCACCCCCAGGGGGCAGCCCTACGAGCAGTACTTC. Translating it yields CASTPRGQPYEQYF. The rearrangement uses TRBV6-5 and TRBJ2-7, with 8 bases lining up with TRBD1. V lost 7 bases, J lost 2 bases, and 7 bases stayed unmatched. The CDR3 spans 14 residues. Per the germline V gene, CDR1 is MNHEY and CDR2 is SVGAGI.

This clonotype showed up many times. J is TRBJ2-4 and V is TRBV6-5; possible D gene TRBD2, 7 bases. Trimming took 4 bases from V and 11 from J, leaving 15 bases between them. Germline assignment: CDR1 MNHEY and CDR2 SVGAGI. CDR3 length: 13 amino acids. The CDR3 DNA is TGTGCCAGCAGTTTATTCCGCGGGGGCCTTCAGTACTTC. Amino acid sequence: CASSLFRGGLQYF.

This clonotype was found many times. This rearrangement joins TRBV27 to TRBJ2-6, with D tentatively TRBD1 or TRBD2 (7 bases each). V lost 8 bases to trimming and J lost 15 bases, with 29 bases between them. The germline CDR1 and CDR2 sequences are MNHEY and SMNVEV (reference sequence). This CDR3 has 16 amino acids. The CDR3 bases are TGTGCCAGCGGTTCTTCGGATCGGACAGGCCGGGAGGCCCTGACTTTC. This sequence encodes CASGSSDRTGREALTF.

The table lists this clonotype with many counts. An end of the junction differs from the germline gene, which may be a read error. The chain links TRBV29-1 to TRBJ1-2; D might be TRBD1 (5 bases). Germline CDR1 is SQVTM and CDR2 is ANQGSEA. The CDR3 sequence is 12 residues long. The CDR3 DNA reads TGCAGCGTTAGTATCGGGACCGCCGCCTTATCCTTC. Its protein is CSVSIGTAALSF.

This clonotype occurred a few times. The chain links TRBV7-9 to TRBJ2-5, with 7 bases matching TRBD1. Germline CDR1 SEHNR, CDR2 FQNEAQ (reference sequence). The V segment lost 2 bases and the J segment 1 base; nucleotides outside the gene matches: 4. CDR3 length: 15 residues. The CDR3 sequence: CASSLYRGAQETQYF. CDR3 nucleotide sequence: TGTGCCAGCAGCTTATACAGGGGCGCCCAAGAGACCCAGTACTTC.

Points on this clonotype: A much bigger clone sits one base away, suggesting this may be a read error. The V and J genes are TRBV6-2 or TRBV6-3 and TRBJ2-7; TRBD1 agrees at 8 bases. The junction had 6 bases not matched to a gene; V was cut back by 5 bases and J by 3 bases. The CDR3 contains 14 residues. The V gene's germline CDR1 is MNHEY and CDR2 SVGEGT. The CDR3 loop is CASSKRQGIYEQYF. As DNA, the CDR3 is TGTGCCAGCAGTAAGCGACAGGGGATCTACGAGCAGTACTTC.